A selection of T cell receptor beta chains follows, all from one sample in a study of blood T cell repertoires in COVID-19. TCRdb keeps only in-frame clones here, not all; method: immunoSEQ multiplex PCR. The sample carries over 250,000 clones, 85% to 90% recorded once. Sequencing input: PBMCs or T cells enriched from blood (not recorded which). All receptors derive from a woman aged 55-70 years in a cohort exposed to, infected with or recovered from COVID-19 (not recorded which). Each CDR3 is given with its conserved first and last residue. Fields, in order: clone size, D gene, V gene, J gene, CDR3 protein, CDR3 DNA. A D gene is named only where the DNA matches it firmly. Clone size is shown for a subset of rows, as once, few, many or a class of expanded clone.

>NA|TRBD1|TRBV5-1|TRBJ1-1
CASSLASDRENTEAFF
TGCGCCAGCAGCTTGGCCTCCGACAGGGAGAACACTGAAGCTTTCTTT
>NA|TRBD2|TRBV20-1|TRBJ2-1
CSASYRGRGEQFF
TGCAGTGCTAGTTATAGAGGGAGGGGTGAGCAGTTCTTC
>NA|TRBD2|TRBV29-1|TRBJ2-4
CSAPLAGEGKNIQYF
TGCAGCGCTCCCCTAGCGGGAGAGGGCAAAAACATTCAGTACTTC
>NA|TRBD1|TRBV28|TRBJ1-2
CASSLPPGQDLRYGYTF
TGTGCCAGCAGTCTCCCCCCGGGACAGGACCTTCGCTATGGCTACACCTTC
>NA|TRBD1|TRBV7-9|TRBJ2-2
CASSLSRGRYGELFF
TGTGCCAGCAGCTTAAGCAGGGGGCGATACGGGGAGCTGTTTTTT
>NA|NA|TRBV5-1|TRBJ1-2
CASSLVGAPMDYGYTF
TGCGCCAGCAGCTTGGTAGGGGCCCCCATGGACTATGGCTACACCTTC
>few|NA|TRBV28|TRBJ1-1
CASSPFRDTPEAFF
TGTGCCAGCAGTCCTTTCCGGGACACCCCTGAAGCTTTCTTT
>NA|TRBD1|TRBV20-1|TRBJ2-4
CSANDREEAKNIQYF
TGCAGTGCTAATGACAGGGAAGAAGCCAAAAACATTCAGTACTTC
>few|NA|TRBV11-2|TRBJ2-1
CASSFWTERVLRHEQFF
TGTGCCAGCAGCTTCTGGACAGAACGCGTATTACGGCATGAGCAGTTCTTC
>once|NA|TRBV11-3|TRBJ2-1
CASRGQNNEQFF
TGTGCCAGCAGAGGACAAAACAATGAGCAGTTCTTC
>NA|TRBD1|TRBV3-1/TRBV3-2|TRBJ1-2
CASSPRQGPAWYGYTF
TGTGCCAGCAGCCCTCGACAGGGCCCAGCTTGGTATGGCTACACCTTC
>NA|TRBD1|TRBV6-5|TRBJ2-7
CASSYQRQGPGYEQYF
TGTGCCAGCAGTTACCAACGACAGGGCCCCGGCTACGAGCAGTACTTC
>NA|TRBD2|TRBV28|TRBJ2-1
CASSLAGEGYNEQFF
TGTGCCAGCAGTTTGGCGGGGGAGGGTTACAATGAGCAGTTCTTC